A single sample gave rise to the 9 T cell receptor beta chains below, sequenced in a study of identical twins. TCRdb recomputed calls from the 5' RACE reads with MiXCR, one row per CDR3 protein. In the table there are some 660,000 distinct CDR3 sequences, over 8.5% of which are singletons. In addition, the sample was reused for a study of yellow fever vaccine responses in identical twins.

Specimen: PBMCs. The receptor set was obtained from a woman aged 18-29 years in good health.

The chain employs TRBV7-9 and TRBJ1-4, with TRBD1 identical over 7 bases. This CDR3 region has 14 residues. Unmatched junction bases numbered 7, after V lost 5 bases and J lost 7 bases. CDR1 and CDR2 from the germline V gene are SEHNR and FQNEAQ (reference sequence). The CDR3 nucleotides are TGTGCCAGCAGCGCCGGGACAGTTGGTGAAAAACTGTTTTTT. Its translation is CASSAGTVGEKLFF.

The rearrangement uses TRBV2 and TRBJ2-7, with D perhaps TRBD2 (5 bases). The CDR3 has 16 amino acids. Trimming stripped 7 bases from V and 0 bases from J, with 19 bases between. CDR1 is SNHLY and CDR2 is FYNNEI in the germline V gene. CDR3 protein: CASTAGSHSSSYEQYF. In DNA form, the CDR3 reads TGTGCCAGCACCGCGGGTAGTCACTCTAGCTCCTACGAGCAGTACTTC.

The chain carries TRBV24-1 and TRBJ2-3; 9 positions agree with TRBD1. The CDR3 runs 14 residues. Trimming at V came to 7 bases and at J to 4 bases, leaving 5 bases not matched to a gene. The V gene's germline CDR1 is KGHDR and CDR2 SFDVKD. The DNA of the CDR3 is TGTGCCACCAGCACAGGGGGCGTCGCAGATACGCAGTATTTT. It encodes CATSTGGVADTQYF.

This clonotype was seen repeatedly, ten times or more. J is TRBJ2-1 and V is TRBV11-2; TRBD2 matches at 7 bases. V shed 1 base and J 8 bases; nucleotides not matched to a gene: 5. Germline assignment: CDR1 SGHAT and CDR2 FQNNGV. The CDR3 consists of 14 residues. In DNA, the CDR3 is TGTGCCAGCAGCTTAGCCCGGGGGGTGGATGAGCAGTTCTTC. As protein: CASSLARGVDEQFF.

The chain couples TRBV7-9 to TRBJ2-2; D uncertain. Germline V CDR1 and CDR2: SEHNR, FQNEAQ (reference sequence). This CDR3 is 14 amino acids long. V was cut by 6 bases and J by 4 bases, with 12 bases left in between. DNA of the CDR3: TGTGCCAGCAGTTCCCCCACATCCACCGGGGAGCTGTTTTTT. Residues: CASSSPTSTGELFF.

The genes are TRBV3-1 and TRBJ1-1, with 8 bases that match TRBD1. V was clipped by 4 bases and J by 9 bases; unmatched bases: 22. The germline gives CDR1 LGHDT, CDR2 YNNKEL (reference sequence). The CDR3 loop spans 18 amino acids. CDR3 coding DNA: TGTGCCAGCAGCCGACAGGGGCAAAGGAGTCCGGATAACGTTAAAGCTTTCTTT. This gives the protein CASSRQGQRSPDNVKAFF.

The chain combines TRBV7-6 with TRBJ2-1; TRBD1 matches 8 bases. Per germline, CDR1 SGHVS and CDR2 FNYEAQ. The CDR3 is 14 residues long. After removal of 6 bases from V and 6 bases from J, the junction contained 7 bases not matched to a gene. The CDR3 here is CASRQGQGRNEQFF. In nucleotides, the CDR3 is TGTGCCAGCAGGCAAGGACAGGGACGCAATGAGCAGTTCTTC.

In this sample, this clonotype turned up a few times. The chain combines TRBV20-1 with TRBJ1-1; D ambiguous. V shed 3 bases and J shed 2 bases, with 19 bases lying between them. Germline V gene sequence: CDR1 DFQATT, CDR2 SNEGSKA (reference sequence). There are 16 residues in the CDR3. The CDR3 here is CSASSTSTWGNTEAFF. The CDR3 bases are TGCAGTGCTAGCTCTACCTCAACATGGGGTAACACTGAAGCTTTCTTT.

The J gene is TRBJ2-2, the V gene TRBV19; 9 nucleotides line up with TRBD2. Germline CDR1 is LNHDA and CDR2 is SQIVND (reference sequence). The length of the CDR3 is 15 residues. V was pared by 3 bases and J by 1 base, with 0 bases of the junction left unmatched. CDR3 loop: CASSMRGGNTGELFF. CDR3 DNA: TGTGCCAGTAGTATGCGGGGGGGGAACACCGGGGAGCTGTTTTTT. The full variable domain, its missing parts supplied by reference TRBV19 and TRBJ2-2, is DGGITQSPKYLFRKEGQNVTLSCEQNLNHDAMYWYRQDPGQGLRLIYYSQIVNDFQKGDIAEGYSVSREKKESFPLTVTSAQKNPTAFYLCASSMRGGNTGELFFGEGSRLTVL.